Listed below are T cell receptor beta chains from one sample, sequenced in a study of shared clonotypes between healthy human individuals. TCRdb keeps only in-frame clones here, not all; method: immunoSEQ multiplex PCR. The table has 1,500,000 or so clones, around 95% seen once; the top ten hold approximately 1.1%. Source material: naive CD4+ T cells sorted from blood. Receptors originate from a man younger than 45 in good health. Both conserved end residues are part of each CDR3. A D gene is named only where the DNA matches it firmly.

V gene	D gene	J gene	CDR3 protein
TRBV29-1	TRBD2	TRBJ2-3	CSVVSSGRRDTQYF
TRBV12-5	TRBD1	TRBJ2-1	CASGLLGRQGLGDEQFF
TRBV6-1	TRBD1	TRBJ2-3	CASSDPQGADTQYF
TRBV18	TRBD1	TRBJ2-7	CASSPGTVSYEQYF
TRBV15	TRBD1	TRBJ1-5	CATSRDWGTGGRADQPQHF
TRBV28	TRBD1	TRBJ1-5	CASSSPTGIVRQPQHF
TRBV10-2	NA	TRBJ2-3	CASSGWGPDTQYF
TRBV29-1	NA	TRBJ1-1	CSVKKQGLMNTEAFF
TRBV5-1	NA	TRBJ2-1	CASSWGDQYNEQFF
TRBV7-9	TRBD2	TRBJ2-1	CASSSTVTSSGSYNEQFF
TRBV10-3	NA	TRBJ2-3	CATVDRRGTDTQYF
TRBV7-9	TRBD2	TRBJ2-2	CASRTSGTQAGELFF
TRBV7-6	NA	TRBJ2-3	CASSSHPGRRSDTQYF
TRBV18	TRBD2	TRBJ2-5	CASSPGLAGERRETQYF
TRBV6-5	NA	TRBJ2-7	CASSYWAGPEQYF
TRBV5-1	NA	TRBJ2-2	CASSPNLQPSGELFF
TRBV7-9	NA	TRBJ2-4	CASSSLPKSGGQYIQYF
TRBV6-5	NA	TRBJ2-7	CASSYGRAYEQYF
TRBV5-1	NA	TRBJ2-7	CASSQVADQATSF
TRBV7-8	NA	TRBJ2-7	CASSSARDKRYEQYF
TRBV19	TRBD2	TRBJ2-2	CASSKREGHTGELFF
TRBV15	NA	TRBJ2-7	CATSRRQGGYEQYF
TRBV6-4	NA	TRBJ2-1	CASSHEDGDSQFF
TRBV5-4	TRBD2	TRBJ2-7	CASSKRLAGDFSYEQYF
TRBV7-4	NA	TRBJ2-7	CASSPLGEGLTYEQYF
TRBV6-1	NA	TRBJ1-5	CASSELEQPQHF
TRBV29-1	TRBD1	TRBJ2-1	CSAEGDRGRMDEQFF
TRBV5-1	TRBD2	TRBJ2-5	CASSGTGGGGETQYF
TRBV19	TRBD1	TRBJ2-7	CASSSGTGSKQYF
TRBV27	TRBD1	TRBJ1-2	CASSGKTGLSYGYTF
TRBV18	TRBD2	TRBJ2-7	CASSRTSGGYEQYF
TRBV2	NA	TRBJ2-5	CASSGGRDRYGTQYF
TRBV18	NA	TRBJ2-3	CASSPGPSRTSTDTQYF
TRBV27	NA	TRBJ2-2	CASSKGPGELFF